The next 20 T cell receptor beta chains were all read from a single sample in a study of Ad26.COV2.S vaccination and SARS-CoV-2 variants. Here immunoSEQ multiplex PCR was the method, and the copy in TCRdb shows in-frame clones only, minus some. The sample contains over 400,000 clones, around 90% of which appear only once. This sample's treatment: about 20 received Ad26.COV2.S at low or high dose, single or two shots; a few received placebo; per-sample allocation not given. Repertoires come from day 63 after the first vaccine or placebo injection. Material: peripheral blood, obtained in a trial of Ad26.COV2.S vaccine versus placebo. These receptors came from a person aged 18-65 years who received the Ad26.COV2.S COVID-19 vaccine or a placebo.

This chain uses TRBV5-5 with TRBJ2-1; either TRBD1 or TRBD2 may supply D (6 bases each). CDR1 SGHKS and CDR2 YYEKEE come from the germline V gene (reference sequence). V lost 4 bases and J 8 bases, leaving 19 bases between the germline ends. The CDR3 loop spans 15 amino acids. The CDR3 nucleotides are TGTGCCAGCAGCCTGTGGGGGGCTTTGATAGATGAGCAGTTCTTC. Protein: CASSLWGALIDEQFF.

To note about this clone: This CDR3 is also generated by other DNA sequences in the sample. The chain links TRBV28 to TRBJ2-1, with 9 bases fitting TRBD2. CDR1 is MDHEN, CDR2 SYDVKM, per germline. Trimming cost V 4 bases and J 4 bases; bases outside gene matches: 2. CDR3 length equals 14 residues. The CDR3 loop reads CASSSLAGYNEQFF. DNA of the CDR3: TGTGCCAGCAGTTCCCTAGCGGGATACAATGAGCAGTTCTTC.

The chain couples TRBV6-1 to TRBJ2-7, with D possibly TRBD2 on 5 matching bases. The CDR3 contains 14 residues. With 3 bases removed from V and 0 bases from J, the gap between germline ends came to 9 bases. Germline assignment: CDR1 MNHNS and CDR2 SASEGT. CDR3 bases: TGTGCCAGCAGTGAGTTGAGGGACTCCTACGAGCAGTACTTC. Protein: CASSELRDSYEQYF.

The rearrangement links TRBV19 to TRBJ2-1; TRBD2 matches 7 bases. This CDR3 has 17 residues. The J segment lost 2 bases and the V segment lost 2 bases, leaving 9 bases of the junction unmatched. Germline CDR1 and CDR2: LNHDA and SQIVND (reference sequence). The CDR3 DNA reads as TGTGCCAGTAGTATACCAAGGAGGAGCGGGACCTACAATGAGCAGTTCTTC. As protein: CASSIPRRSGTYNEQFF.

The chain joins TRBV6-1 to TRBJ2-1, with D possibly TRBD2 on 6 matching bases. Trimming removed 0 bases from V and 7 bases from J, with 10 bases in between. Looked up from germline, CDR1 is MNHNS and CDR2 is SASEGT. The CDR3 runs 14 residues. CDR3 nucleotides: TGTGCCAGCAGTGAAGCCGGCGGGAAGAATGAGCAGTTCTTC. Translating gives CASSEAGGKNEQFF.

The gene calls are TRBV6-2 or TRBV6-3 and TRBJ2-7, with 11 nucleotides matching TRBD1. Germline V CDR1 and CDR2: MNHEY, SVGEGT. The length of the CDR3 is 16 residues. Losses at the gene ends were 4 bases for V and 4 bases for J; bases not matched to a gene: 9. The CDR3 bases are TGTGCCAGCAGTTCTTGGGACAGGGGGTCCCAGTACGAGCAGTACTTC. Translating gives CASSSWDRGSQYEQYF.

The V call is TRBV15, the J call TRBJ1-1; 7 nucleotides line up with TRBD1. Losses at the gene ends were 0 bases for V and 8 bases for J; bases not matched to a gene: 9. The CDR3 contains 15 residues. CDR1 LNHNV and CDR2 YYDKDF come from the germline V gene (reference sequence). CDR3 region: CATSRDQGGLREAFF. As DNA, the CDR3 is TGTGCCACCAGCAGAGATCAGGGGGGATTAAGGGAAGCTTTCTTT.

The chain recombines TRBV28 with TRBJ2-7; D may be TRBD1 (5 bases). The CDR3 contains 18 residues. V was pared by 2 bases and J by 3 bases, with 23 bases between. CDR1 MDHEN and CDR2 SYDVKM come from the germline V gene. CDR3 loop: CASSLGPQYRSRSYEQYF. CDR3 bases: TGTGCCAGCAGTTTAGGCCCCCAATACAGGAGCCGAAGCTACGAGCAGTACTTC.

This chain links TRBV19 with TRBJ1-5; 8 nucleotides align to TRBD1. J lost 7 bases, V lost 5 bases, and 10 bases had no gene match. This CDR3 region has 15 residues. Germline values: CDR1 LNHDA, CDR2 SQIVND (reference sequence). The DNA for the CDR3 is TGTGCCAGTAGTCCTCAGACAGGGGTGGGGCAGCCCCAGCATTTT. Translating gives CASSPQTGVGQPQHF.

V usage is TRBV28 and J usage is TRBJ1-2, with D tentatively TRBD1 (6 bases). CDR3 length equals 15 residues. The V and J ends lost 6 bases and 2 bases respectively, with 16 bases between them. CDR1 is MDHEN and CDR2 is SYDVKM in the germline V gene. CDR3 sequence reads: CASRSIRGGNYGYTF. In nucleotides, the CDR3 is TGTGCCAGCAGATCCATCAGGGGTGGGAACTATGGCTACACCTTC.

V usage is TRBV18 and J usage is TRBJ2-5; D gene unclear. The CDR3 contains 11 residues. In germline, CDR1 is KGHSH, CDR2 LQKENI. The V and J ends lost 4 bases and 4 bases respectively, with 4 bases between them. The CDR3 sequence is CASSLRETQYF. The CDR3 DNA reads TGTGCCAGCTCACTTCGAGAGACCCAGTACTTC.

V usage is TRBV13 and J usage is TRBJ1-2, with D possibly TRBD1 on 6 matching bases. Germline V gene lookup returns CDR1 PRHDT and CDR2 FYEKMQ (reference sequence). The CDR3 loop spans 12 amino acids. V gave up 1 base and J gave up 8 bases, with 8 bases separating them. The CDR3 nucleotides are TGTGCCAGCAGCTTAGCCAGGGGAGGCTACACCTTC. Translated: CASSLARGGYTF.

This clone was detected once. This chain links TRBV6-1 with TRBJ2-3; the match to TRBD1 covers 7 bases. Looked up from germline, CDR1 is MNHNS and CDR2 is SASEGT. This CDR3 contains 15 residues. The V and J ends lost 3 bases and 4 bases, in that order; junction bases with no gene match: 7. CDR3 in amino acids: CASSDRQGWADTQYF. The DNA for the CDR3 is TGTGCCAGCAGTGACAGACAGGGATGGGCAGATACGCAGTATTTT.

This clone was seen just once. This chain links TRBV28 with TRBJ1-2; 12 nucleotides line up with TRBD1. The CDR3 covers 15 residues. Germline CDR1 reads MDHEN; CDR2 reads SYDVKM. V trimming: 3 bases; J trimming: 7 bases; junction bases outside the gene matches: 6. The CDR3 loop reads CASSFPGTGGGGYTF. The CDR3 bases are TGTGCCAGCAGTTTTCCGGGGACAGGGGGCGGTGGCTACACCTTC.

This chain joins TRBV19 and TRBJ1-2; D is unclear. CDR1 and CDR2 (germline): LNHDA, SQIVND (reference sequence). Between the trimmed V and J ends, which lost 6 bases and 2 bases, there was a span of 10 bases. The CDR3 runs 13 residues. The DNA of the CDR3 is TGTGCCAGTAGCCTCCGGGGAAACTATGGCTACACCTTC. This codes for CASSLRGNYGYTF.

V and J are TRBV7-8 and TRBJ2-5; 7 bases are a match to TRBD1. The junction had 6 bases not matched to a gene; V was cut back by 7 bases and J by 1 base. Germline V gene sequence: CDR1 SGHVS, CDR2 FQNEAQ. The CDR3 runs 14 residues. The CDR3 is CASTQDRSQETQYF. In nucleotides, the CDR3 is TGTGCCAGCACCCAGGACAGGAGCCAAGAGACCCAGTACTTC.

This clone appeared a single time. The chain is built from TRBV15 and TRBJ2-7; 8 bases fit TRBD1. The germline CDR1 and CDR2 sequences are LNHNV and YYDKDF (reference sequence). V shed 7 bases, J shed 7 bases, and the junction held 9 bases outside the gene matches. There are 13 residues in the CDR3. CDR3 protein: CATTPDRVGEQYF. For the CDR3, the DNA is TGTGCCACCACTCCGGACAGGGTTGGGGAGCAGTACTTC.

CDR3 sequence: CASSQGGTGEWQPQHF. CDR3 in DNA: TGCGCCAGCAGCCAAGGGGGGACAGGGGAGTGGCAGCCCCAGCATTTT. This chain uses TRBV4-1 with TRBJ1-5; 10 bases match TRBD1. In germline, CDR1 is MGHRA, CDR2 YSYEKL. The CDR3 runs to 16 residues. V shed 1 base, J shed 7 bases, and the junction held 7 bases outside the gene matches.

The chain has TRBV24-1 and TRBJ1-5, with D unresolved. There are 12 residues in the CDR3. Germline CDR1 and CDR2: KGHDR and SFDVKD. V lost 3 bases and J 6 bases, leaving 5 bases between the germline ends. The chain's CDR3 is CATSDTGQPQHF. The CDR3 DNA is TGTGCCACCAGTGATACGGGTCAGCCCCAGCATTTT.

This chain uses TRBV28 with TRBJ2-3; no firm D call. The CDR3 is made up of 13 amino acids. The V gene lost 6 bases and the J gene lost 2 bases, with 9 bases spanning the gap. CDR1 and CDR2 (germline): MDHEN, SYDVKM. The CDR3 region is CASRSGVTDTQYF. CDR3 in DNA: TGTGCCAGCAGGAGTGGGGTCACAGATACGCAGTATTTT. Drawing the rest from reference TRBV28 and TRBJ2-3, the complete variable domain is DVKVTQSSRYLVKRTGEKVFLECVQDMDHENMFWYRQDPGLGLRLIYFSYDVKMKEKGDIPEGYSVSREKKERFSLILESASTNQTSMYLCASRSGVTDTQYFGPGTRLTVL.